This T cell receptor (beta chain) is from a study of beta chain features in type 1 diabetes listed by TCRdb under 2018. Background for the entire study: No differences in mean age, gender distribution, total cell number or subset yield were found between patients and healthy donors. A total of some 100,000,000 sorted cells were examined across all samples, and a strong correlation was observed between cell number per subset and RNA yield. The study compared TCRB repertoires of sorted circulating CD4+ T cell subsets between recently diagnosed type 1 diabetes patients and matched healthy donors. Whereas all 30 or so donors provided naive and central memory subsets, regulatory and stem cell-like memory subsets were isolated from just 8 patients and roughly 8 healthy donors. Paper-wide results and their limitations: Because small numbers of individuals were included in the HLA sub-analyses, any influence of HLA type on TCRB rearrangement was left unresolved. In all four CD4+ subsets, TCRB CDR3 length was moderately but significantly shorter in type 1 diabetes patients. Sequencing cDNA rather than genomic DNA could over-represent highly expressing activated cells, although activation and CD3 levels did not differ between groups. Naive, central memory and regulatory TCRB repertoires appeared to be more alike among patients than among healthy donors. At VDJ recombination sites, type 1 diabetes patients had fewer insertions and more deleted nucleotides, which implies abnormalities in thymic rearrangement. Shorter templates might be favored by PCR, yet because patient and control samples were amplified and corrected together, any such skew would affect both groups equally.

A single peripheral blood draw of around 120 mL on average was collected from each donor into heparinised tubes. Naive, central memory, regulatory and stem cell-like memory CD4+ T cells were sorted on a BD FACSAria II using a panel including CD45RO, CCR7, CD25, CD127, CD95 and CD27. Purity was above 95% for every sorted population. Right away, PBMCs were isolated by Lymphoprep density gradient centrifugation and were stained directly, with no culture step. So that batch effects would be minimized, each experiment stained and sorted samples in pairs, pairing one healthy donor with one patient. The entire amount of isolated RNA was reverse transcribed using the High Capacity cDNA Reverse Transcription Kit, so the sequenced TCRB transcripts were expressed ones. Deep immunoSEQ sequencing was applied to naive, central memory and regulatory T cell samples, giving an average of about 3.7 million total reads per sample. Sorted cells were lysed in RLT buffer, and RNA was extracted using DNase-treated RNeasy Micro or Mini kits according to cell number. Each cell subset was processed on its own to prevent cross-contamination, while patient and healthy donor samples were processed together. Using the immunoSEQ multiplex PCR, TCRB sequences were amplified from cDNA into 87-bp fragments spanning the CDR3 region. Amplicons were sequenced on the Illumina HiSeq platform. Turning to the authors' computational methods: PCR bias was computationally corrected using synthetic template baselines, reads within Hamming distance 2 were collapsed, and singletons that could not be merged were discarded. Reads were aligned against IMGT to assign V, D and J genes, CDR3 length and insertions or deletions at six rearrangement sites. Within each subset, clonotype counts were normalized to sorted cell number, and only after that were true diversity and Gini coefficients computed with the tcR R package. The overlap coefficient, calculated on TCRB nucleotide sequences, was used to quantify repertoire sharing. Out-of-frame TCRB sequences from naive cells were analyzed as a proxy for the pre-selection repertoire. This is the immuneACCESS table as TCRdb keeps it, with only in-frame sequences that have V and J called. A part of the clones is gone; compared with another copy, unresolved V genes explain less than half, and the rest is unexplained. The V and J calls and clone size were taken over from that table, and D and trimming were inferred from the DNA. In this sample the table shows hundreds of thousands of clones, around an eighth of which occur a single time. The ten largest make up about 0.01% of the sample.

Notes on this clone: Its antigen target is currently unknown. No quality values exist for individual bases; no much larger clone is one base distant.

This clonotype was sampled from a woman aged 18-29 years with type 1 diabetes. Sequencing was done on a sample of naive CD4+ T cells from blood. What the cell subset or site label conveys for this sample: true naive CD4+ T cells.

The DNA is as follows: TGTGCCAGCAGTCTACTCACAGATTATGGCTACACCTTC. Translated, this gives CASSLLTDYGYTF. The chain joins TRBV28 to TRBJ1-2; the D gene identity is not certain. Relative to germline, V is 5 bases shorter and J is 5 bases shorter, with 12 bases between their ends. The CDR3 sequence holds 13 residues, the cysteine and phenylalanine included. The retained sequence is limited to the CDR3, 39 bases, with the frame set at the first base. The CDR1 and CDR2 encoded by the germline V gene are MDHEN and SYDVKM.